Given below is one T cell receptor (beta chain) in context. Data came from immunoSEQ multiplex PCR; TCRdb stores just in-frame clones and leaves some out. The data hold approximately 300,000 clones, with about 90% observed a single time. With 4 bases clipped from V and 6 bases from J, the junction kept 10 bases outside the gene matches. This CDR3 comprises 15 residues. The germline gives CDR1 ENHRY, CDR2 SYGVKD. The data were obtained in a study of blood T cell repertoires in COVID-19. The sample was peripheral blood. This TCR was recovered from a man between 18 and 35 years old who had recovered from COVID-19. The rearrangement links TRBV10-3 to TRBJ2-7, with 9 bases matching TRBD2. The CDR3 sequence is CAISAAGGPGGEQYF. For the CDR3, the DNA is TGTGCCATCAGTGCTGCGGGAGGGCCTGGGGGCGAGCAGTACTTC.